This T cell receptor beta chain was found in a study of blood T cell repertoires in COVID-19. Study overall: The origin of the acute and convalescent COVID-19 samples was the United States, Italy and Spain.

TCRdb keeps only in-frame clones here, not all; method: immunoSEQ multiplex PCR. The sample includes nearly 250,000 clones, roughly 79% of them seen just once. V dropped 1 base and J dropped 0 bases, with 4 bases sitting between them. The CDR3 loop spans 14 amino acids. The germline V gene has CDR1 SGHTA and CDR2 FQGNSA. The receptor was derived from a woman of 80 years or more with acute or convalescent COVID-19. This chain uses TRBV7-2 with TRBJ1-3; D call uncertain. The sequencing sample was made of peripheral blood. Written as DNA, the CDR3 is TGTGCCAGCAGCTTAGACAGCTCTGGAAACACCATATATTTT. Translating it yields CASSLDSSGNTIYF.